The T cell receptor (beta chain) described here comes from a study of CD8 T cells in ankylosing spondylitis. Points from the study as a whole: It appeared that ankylosing spondylitis blood was characterized by a TCR beta motif of fewer than ten highly homologous variants.

Concerning this clonotype itself: What it binds is unknown.

TCRdb independently ran MiXCR on the 5' RACE reads; one entry per CDR3 protein. The repertoire holds roughly 440,000 distinct CDR3 sequences, with about 15% as singletons. V shed 6 bases and J shed 4 bases, with 15 bases lying between them. CDR3 size: 14 residues. From germline, CDR1 is MNHNS and CDR2 SASEGT. The V gene is TRBV6-1, the J gene TRBJ1-2, with D tentatively TRBD1 (6 bases). The receptor was derived from a male donor with ankylosing spondylitis. Sequencing used blood, either unsorted or a sorted T cell fraction (not recorded which). The CDR3 loop reads CASRLGGALYGYTF. CDR3 bases: TGTGCCAGCAGGTTGGGGGGGGCTCTCTATGGCTACACCTTC.